Listed here is a single TCR beta chain. Its antigen is as yet unknown. Quantitative barcoded 5'-RACE was used to prepare TCR beta libraries. TCRdb re-called the 5' RACE reads through MiXCR, storing one row per CDR3 protein. The sample contains some 130,000 distinct CDR3 sequences, 6% to 8% of which appear only once. The entry originates in a study of CD8 T cells in ankylosing spondylitis. Study-level results: Matched synovial fluid from ankylosing spondylitis patients was reported to be enriched for disease-linked clones.

This receptor was identified in a female donor with ankylosing spondylitis or in good health (not recorded which). The sample comprised blood, either unsorted or a sorted T cell fraction (not recorded which).

The CDR3 DNA sequence: TGTGCCAGCAGCTCGACAGTTGCAGAGACCCAGTACTTC. It translates to CASSSTVAETQYF. The rearrangement links TRBV7-2 to TRBJ2-5, with D possibly matching TRBD1 (5 bases). V was shortened by 4 bases and J by 4 bases, with 10 bases between the two germline ends. Germline V gene sequence: CDR1 SGHTA, CDR2 FQGNSA. The CDR3 has 13 residues.